In its sample, the clone carrying this T cell receptor (delta chain) is large. The source of the sample is a study of delta chains in infants with herpesvirus infections. PBMC RNA was reverse transcribed using gamma-chain- and delta-chain-specific primers. TCRdb repeated clone calling on the RT-PCR reads with CATT. The table lists about a thousand delta-chain clones, roughly 27% of them singletons. With 1 base clipped from V and 0 bases from J, the junction kept 11 bases outside the gene matches. CDR1 and CDR2 (germline): TSWWSYY, QGS. The CDR3 runs 21 residues. The source material was peripheral blood, sampled at time point 2 of longitudinal follow-up. This sequence was found in a human donor who was a Ugandan infant, either HIV-exposed or HIV-unexposed (not recorded which). This rearrangement joins TRDV1 to TRDJ2, with TRDD3 matching 13 bases. The CDR3, as DNA: TGTGCTCTTGGGGAACAAGCTTCGTACTGGGGGATACGTCCTTTGACAGCACAACTCTTCTTT. Translating gives CALGEQASYWGIRPLTAQLFF.